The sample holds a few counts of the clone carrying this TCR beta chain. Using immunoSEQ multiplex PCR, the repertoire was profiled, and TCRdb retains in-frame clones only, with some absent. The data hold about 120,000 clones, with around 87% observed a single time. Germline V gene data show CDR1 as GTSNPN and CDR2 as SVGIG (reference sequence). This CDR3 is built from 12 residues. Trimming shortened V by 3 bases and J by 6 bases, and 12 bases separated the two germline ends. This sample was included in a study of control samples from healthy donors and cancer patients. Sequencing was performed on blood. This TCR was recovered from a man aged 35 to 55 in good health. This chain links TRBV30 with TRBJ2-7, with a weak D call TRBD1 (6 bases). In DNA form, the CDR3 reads TGTGCCTGGAGCCGTACAGGGTTCGAGCAGTACTTC. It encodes CAWSRTGFEQYF. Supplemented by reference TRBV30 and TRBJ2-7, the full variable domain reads SQTIHQWPATLVQPVGSPLSLECTVEGTSNPNLYWYRQAAGRGLQLLFYSVGIGQISSEVPQNLSASRPQDRQFILSSKKLLLSDSGFYLCAWSRTGFEQYFGPGTRLTVT.